This T cell receptor beta chain was obtained from a study of post-analysis software for immune sequencing data. The germline CDR1 and CDR2 sequences are SGHTA and FQGNSA. CDR3 length: 14 residues. Germline trimming cut 1 base from V and 8 bases from J; bases unmatched to any gene: 3. In the case of this clonotype: Its antigen is as yet unknown.

Unique molecular identifiers were built into the TCR beta cDNA libraries. Each CDR3 protein gets one entry after TCRdb re-called the PCR reads with MiXCR. The sample consists of some 700,000 distinct CDR3 sequences, over 45% of them appearing once. Study results and limitations: A handful of TRBV segments were significantly more frequent in patients than in controls. TRBV5-6, TRBV5-1 and TRBV20-1 were among these segments. Controls showed significantly higher normalized Chao1 diversity than did multiple sclerosis patients.

The sample consisted of blood. This chain uses TRBV7-2 with TRBJ2-1; TRBD2 agrees at 9 bases. The clonotype comes from a girl aged 2 to 9 with multiple sclerosis. The DNA for the CDR3 is TGTGCCAGCAGCTTAGTGGGACTAGCTCATGAGCAGTTCTTC. Protein sequence: CASSLVGLAHEQFF.